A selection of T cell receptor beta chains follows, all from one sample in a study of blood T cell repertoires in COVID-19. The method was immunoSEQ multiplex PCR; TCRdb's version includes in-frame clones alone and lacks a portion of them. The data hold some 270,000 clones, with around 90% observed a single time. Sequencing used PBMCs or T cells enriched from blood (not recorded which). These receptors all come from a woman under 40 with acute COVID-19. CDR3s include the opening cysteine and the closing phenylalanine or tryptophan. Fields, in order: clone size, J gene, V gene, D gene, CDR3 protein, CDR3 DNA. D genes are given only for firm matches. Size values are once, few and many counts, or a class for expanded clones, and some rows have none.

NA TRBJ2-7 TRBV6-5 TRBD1 CASSSGTGLDEQYF TGTGCCAGCAGTTCAGGGACAGGGTTAGACGAGCAGTACTTC
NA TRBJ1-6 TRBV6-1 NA CASRHRDPYNSPLHF TGTGCCAGCAGACACAGGGACCCCTATAATTCACCCCTCCACTTT
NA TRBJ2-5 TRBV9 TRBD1 CASSPGQGQETQYF TGTGCCAGCAGCCCCGGACAGGGACAAGAGACCCAGTACTTC
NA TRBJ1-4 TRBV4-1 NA CASSQQGWEKLFF TGCGCCAGCAGCCAACAGGGTTGGGAAAAACTGTTTTTT
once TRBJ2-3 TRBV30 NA CAYQSGGRADTQYF TGTGCCTATCAGTCTGGGGGCCGGGCAGATACGCAGTATTTT
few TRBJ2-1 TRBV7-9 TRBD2 CASSPGLANNEQFF TGTGCCAGCAGCCCCGGACTAGCGAACAATGAGCAGTTCTTC
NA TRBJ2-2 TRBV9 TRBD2 CASSPISGRASPGTGELFF TGTGCCAGCAGCCCTATTAGCGGGAGGGCCTCCCCTGGCACCGGGGAGCTGTTTTTT
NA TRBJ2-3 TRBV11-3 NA CASSLQGHPTDTQYF TGTGCCAGCAGCTTGCAGGGGCACCCCACAGATACGCAGTATTTT
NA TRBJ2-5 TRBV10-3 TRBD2 CAISDGREWKETQYF TGTGCCATCAGTGATGGGAGGGAGTGGAAAGAGACCCAGTACTTC
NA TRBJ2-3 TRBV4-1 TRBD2 CASSARYLTSGPRDTQYF TGCGCCAGCAGCGCCCGATATTTGACTAGCGGGCCCCGAGATACGCAGTATTTT
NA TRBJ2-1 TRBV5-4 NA CASSPGLATGGLENEQFF TGTGCCAGCAGCCCTGGACTTGCGACAGGAGGCCTAGAGAATGAGCAGTTCTTC
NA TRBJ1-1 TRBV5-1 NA CASSLNRANTEAFF TGCGCCAGCAGCTTGAACAGGGCGAACACTGAAGCTTTCTTT
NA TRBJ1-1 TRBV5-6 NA CASSLTGGNTEAFF TGTGCCAGCAGCCTGACGGGGGGGAACACTGAAGCTTTCTTT
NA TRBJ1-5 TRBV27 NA CASSFKGRGYSNQPQHF TGTGCCAGCAGTTTTAAAGGGAGGGGATATAGCAATCAGCCCCAGCATTTT
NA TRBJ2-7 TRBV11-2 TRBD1 CASSLRGHSSYEQYF TGTGCCAGCAGCTTAAGGGGGCATAGCTCCTACGAGCAGTACTTC
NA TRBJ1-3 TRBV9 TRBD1 CASTGTGDSGNTIYF TGTGCCAGCACCGGGACAGGGGACTCTGGAAACACCATATATTTT
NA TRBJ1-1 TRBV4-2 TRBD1 CASSLRTGENTEAFF TGTGCCAGCAGCCTTCGCACAGGGGAGAACACTGAAGCTTTCTTT
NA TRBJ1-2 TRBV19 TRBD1 CASSWTGTYGYTF TGTGCCAGTAGTTGGACAGGAACCTATGGCTACACCTTC
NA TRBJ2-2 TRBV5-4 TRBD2 CASSSAASGGAGELFF TGTGCCAGCAGCTCGGCGGCTAGCGGGGGGGCGGGGGAGCTGTTTTTT
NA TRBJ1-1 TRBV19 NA CASTPGSTEAFF TGTGCCAGTACCCCGGGGAGCACTGAAGCTTTCTTT
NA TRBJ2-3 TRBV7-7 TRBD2 CASSRGGHEGDTQYF TGTGCTAGCAGCCGGGGGGGGCACGAGGGAGATACGCAGTATTTT
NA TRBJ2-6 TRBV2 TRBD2 CASSDRLAPLSGANVLTF TGTGCCAGCAGTGACCGACTAGCGCCTCTCTCTGGGGCCAACGTCCTGACTTTC
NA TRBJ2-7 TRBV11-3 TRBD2 CASSPTSGSYEQYF TGTGCCAGCAGCCCGACTAGCGGGAGCTACGAGCAGTACTTC
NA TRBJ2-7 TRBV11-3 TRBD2 CASSLNSGRAYEQYF TGTGCCAGCAGCTTAAACTCAGGGAGGGCCTACGAGCAGTACTTC
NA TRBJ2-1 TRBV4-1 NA CASSPGSSYNEQFF TGCGCCAGCAGCCCCGGTAGCTCCTACAATGAGCAGTTCTTC
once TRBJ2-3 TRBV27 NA CASGRHSTDTQYF TGTGCCAGCGGGCGACATAGCACAGATACGCAGTATTTT
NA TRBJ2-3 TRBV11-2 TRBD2 CASSLGGGRSDTQYF TGTGCCAGCAGCTTAGGAGGCGGGAGATCGGATACGCAGTATTTT
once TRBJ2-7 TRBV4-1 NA CASSPEAGFYEQYF TGCGCCAGCAGCCCCGAGGCCGGGTTCTACGAGCAGTACTTC
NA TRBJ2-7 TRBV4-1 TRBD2 CASSRGPSGSYEQYF TGCGCCAGCAGCCGGGGCCCTAGCGGGAGCTACGAGCAGTACTTC
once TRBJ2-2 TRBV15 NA CATSSFGLGGPAAGELFF TGTGCCACCAGCAGTTTTGGACTGGGGGGACCGGCGGCCGGGGAGCTGTTTTTT
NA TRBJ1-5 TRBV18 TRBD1 CASSQEQGAGNQPQHF TGTGCCAGCTCACAGGAACAGGGGGCGGGCAATCAGCCCCAGCATTTT
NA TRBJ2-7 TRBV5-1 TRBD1 CASSFQGETYEQYF TGCGCCAGCAGCTTCCAGGGGGAAACCTACGAGCAGTACTTC
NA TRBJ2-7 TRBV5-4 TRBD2 CASSSTSATYEQYF TGTGCCAGCAGCTCGACTAGCGCGACCTACGAGCAGTACTTC
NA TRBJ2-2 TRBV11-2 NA CASSLGTDTSNTGELFF TGTGCCAGCAGCTTAGGGACAGACACATCGAACACCGGGGAGCTGTTTTTT
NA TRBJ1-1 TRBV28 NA CASSLRRGTEAFF TGTGCCAGCAGTTTAAGAAGGGGAACCGAAGCTTTCTTT
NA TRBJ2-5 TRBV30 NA CAWKWTGGETQYF TGTGCCTGGAAATGGACTGGCGGGGAGACCCAGTACTTC
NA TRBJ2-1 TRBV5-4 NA CASSLDGGIYNEQFF TGTGCCAGCAGCTTGGATGGGGGGATTTACAATGAGCAGTTCTTC
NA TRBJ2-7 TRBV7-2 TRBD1 CASSLEGQGVREQYF TGTGCCAGCAGCTTAGAGGGACAGGGAGTGCGGGAGCAGTACTTC
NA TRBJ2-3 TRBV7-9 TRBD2 CASSPEFGTSGNTDTQYF TGTGCCAGCAGCCCGGAATTTGGGACTAGCGGAAACACAGATACGCAGTATTTT
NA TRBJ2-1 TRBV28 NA CASSSPRGVDNEQFF TGTGCCAGCAGTTCTCCCCGCGGGGTAGACAATGAGCAGTTCTTC